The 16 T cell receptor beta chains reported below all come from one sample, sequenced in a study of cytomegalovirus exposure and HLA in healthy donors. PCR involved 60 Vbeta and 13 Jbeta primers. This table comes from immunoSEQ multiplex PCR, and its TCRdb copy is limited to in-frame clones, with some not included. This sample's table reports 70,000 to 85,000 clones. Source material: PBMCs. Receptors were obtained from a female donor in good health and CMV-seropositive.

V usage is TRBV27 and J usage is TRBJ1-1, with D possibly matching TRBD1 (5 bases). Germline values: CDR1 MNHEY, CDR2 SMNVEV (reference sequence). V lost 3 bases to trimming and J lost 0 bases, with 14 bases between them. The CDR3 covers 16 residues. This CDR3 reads CASSLRRRDLNTEAFF. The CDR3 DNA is TGTGCCAGCAGTTTGAGGAGGCGGGACCTGAACACTGAAGCTTTCTTT.

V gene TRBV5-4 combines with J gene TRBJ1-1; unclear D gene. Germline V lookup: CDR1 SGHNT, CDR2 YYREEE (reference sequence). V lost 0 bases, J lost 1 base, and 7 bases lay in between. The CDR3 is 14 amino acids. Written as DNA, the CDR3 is TGTGCCAGCAGCTTGGTCCAGGAGAACACTGAAGCTTTCTTT. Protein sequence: CASSLVQENTEAFF.

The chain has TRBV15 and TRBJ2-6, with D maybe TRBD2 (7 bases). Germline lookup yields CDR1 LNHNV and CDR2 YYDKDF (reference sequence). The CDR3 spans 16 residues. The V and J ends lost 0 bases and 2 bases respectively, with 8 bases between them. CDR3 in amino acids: CATSREGGAGANVLTF. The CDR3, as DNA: TGTGCCACCAGCAGAGAAGGGGGGGCTGGGGCCAACGTCCTGACTTTC.

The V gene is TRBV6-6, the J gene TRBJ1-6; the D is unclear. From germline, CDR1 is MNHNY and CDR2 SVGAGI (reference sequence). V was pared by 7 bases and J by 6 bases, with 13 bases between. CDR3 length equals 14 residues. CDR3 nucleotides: TGTGCCAGCACCGGAACTAAGAGTAATTCACCCCTCCACTTT. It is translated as CASTGTKSNSPLHF.

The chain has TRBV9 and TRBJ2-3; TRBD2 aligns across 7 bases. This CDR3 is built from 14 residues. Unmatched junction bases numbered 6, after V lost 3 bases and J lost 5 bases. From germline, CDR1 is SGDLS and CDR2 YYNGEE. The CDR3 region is CASSAGGPLDTQYF. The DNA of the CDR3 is TGTGCCAGCAGCGCGGGAGGTCCGCTAGATACGCAGTATTTT.

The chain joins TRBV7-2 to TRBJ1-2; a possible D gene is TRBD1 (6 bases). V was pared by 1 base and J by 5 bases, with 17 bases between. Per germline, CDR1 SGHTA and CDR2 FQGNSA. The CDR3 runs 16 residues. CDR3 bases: TGTGCCAGCAGCTTAGAGGCAGGGGCCAGAGGTTATGGCTACACCTTC. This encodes CASSLEAGARGYGYTF.

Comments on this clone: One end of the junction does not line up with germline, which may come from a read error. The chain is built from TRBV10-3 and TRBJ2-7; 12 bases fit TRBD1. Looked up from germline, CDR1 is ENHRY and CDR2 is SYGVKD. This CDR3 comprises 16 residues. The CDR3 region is CAISESGTGGSDEQYF. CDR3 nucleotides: TGTGCCATCAGTGAATCCGGGACAGGGGGCTCCGACGAGCAGTACTTC.

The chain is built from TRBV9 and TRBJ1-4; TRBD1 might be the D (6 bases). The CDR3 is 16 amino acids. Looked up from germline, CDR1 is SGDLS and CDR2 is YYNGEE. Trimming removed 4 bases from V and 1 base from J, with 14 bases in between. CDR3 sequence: CASSSYPGVTNEKLFF. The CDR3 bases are TGTGCCAGCAGCTCATATCCAGGGGTAACTAATGAAAAACTGTTTTTT.

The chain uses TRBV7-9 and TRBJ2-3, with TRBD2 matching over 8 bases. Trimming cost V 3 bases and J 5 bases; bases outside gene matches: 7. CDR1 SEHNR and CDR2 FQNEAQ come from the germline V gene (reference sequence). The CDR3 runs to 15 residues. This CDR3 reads CASSFTGGELDTQYF. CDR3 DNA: TGTGCCAGCAGCTTCACCGGGGGGGAGTTAGATACGCAGTATTTT.

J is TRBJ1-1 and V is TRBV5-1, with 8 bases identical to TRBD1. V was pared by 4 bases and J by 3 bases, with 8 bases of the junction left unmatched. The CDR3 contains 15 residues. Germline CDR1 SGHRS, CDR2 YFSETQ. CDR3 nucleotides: TGCGCCAGCAGCCTGGCCGGGACAGGTCACACTGAAGCTTTCTTT. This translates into CASSLAGTGHTEAFF.

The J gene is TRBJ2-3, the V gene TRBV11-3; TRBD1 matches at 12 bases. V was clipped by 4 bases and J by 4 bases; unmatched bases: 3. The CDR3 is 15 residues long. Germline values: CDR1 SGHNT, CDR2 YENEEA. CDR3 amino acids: CASSSGQGASDTQYF. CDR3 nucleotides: TGTGCCAGCAGCTCGGGACAGGGGGCCTCAGATACGCAGTATTTT. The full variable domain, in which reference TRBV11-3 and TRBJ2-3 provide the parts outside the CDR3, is EAGVVQSPRYKIIEKKQPVAFWCNPISGHNTLYWYLQNLGQGPELLIRYENEEAVDDSQLPKDRFSAERLKGVDSTLKIQPAELGDSAVYLCASSSGQGASDTQYFGPGTRLTVL.

This CDR3 is CASRGAYNEQFF. CDR3 coding DNA: TGTGCCAGCAGAGGAGCCTACAATGAGCAGTTCTTC. This rearrangement joins TRBV7-2 to TRBJ2-1, with D unclear. CDR1 is SGHTA, CDR2 FQGNSA, per germline. V was shortened by 6 bases and J by 2 bases, with 5 bases between the two germline ends. This CDR3 has 12 amino acids.

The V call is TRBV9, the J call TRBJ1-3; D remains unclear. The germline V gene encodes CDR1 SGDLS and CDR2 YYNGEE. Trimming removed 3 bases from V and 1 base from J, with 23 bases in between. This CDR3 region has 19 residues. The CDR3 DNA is TGTGCCAGCAGCGCTTTCCAATGGCCAGGAGAGGGATCTGGAAACACCATATATTTT. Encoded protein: CASSAFQWPGEGSGNTIYF. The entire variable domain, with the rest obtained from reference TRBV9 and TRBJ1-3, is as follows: DSGVTQTPKHLITATGQRVTLRCSPRSGDLSVYWYQQSLDQGLQFLIQYYNGEERAKGNILERFSAQQFPDLHSELNLSSLELGDSALYFCASSAFQWPGEGSGNTIYFGEGSWLTVV.

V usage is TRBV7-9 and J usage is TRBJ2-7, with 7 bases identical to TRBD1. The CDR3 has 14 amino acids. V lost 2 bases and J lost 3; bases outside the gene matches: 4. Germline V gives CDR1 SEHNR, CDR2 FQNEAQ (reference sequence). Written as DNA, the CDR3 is TGTGCCAGCAGCTTAATGGCAGGGGGCTACGAGCAGTACTTC. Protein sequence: CASSLMAGGYEQYF.

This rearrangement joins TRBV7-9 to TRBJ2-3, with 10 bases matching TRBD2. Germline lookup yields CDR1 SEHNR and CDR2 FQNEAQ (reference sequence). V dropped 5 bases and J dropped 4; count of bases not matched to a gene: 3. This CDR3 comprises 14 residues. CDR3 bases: TGTGCCAGCAGCATCCTAGCGGGAGCAGATACGCAGTATTTT. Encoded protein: CASSILAGADTQYF.

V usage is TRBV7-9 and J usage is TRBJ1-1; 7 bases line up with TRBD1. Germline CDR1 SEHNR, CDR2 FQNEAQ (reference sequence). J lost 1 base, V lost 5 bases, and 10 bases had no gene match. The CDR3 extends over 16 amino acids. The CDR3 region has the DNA TGTGCCAGCAGCCTCCCGACAGGGCTGGGGAACACTGAAGCTTTCTTT. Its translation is CASSLPTGLGNTEAFF.